One sample yielded the 3 T cell receptor beta chains listed below, sequenced in a study of shared clonotypes between healthy human individuals. Profiled with immunoSEQ multiplex PCR; TCRdb holds only in-frame clones, not every one. The repertoire holds about 2.4 million clones, with over 85% as singletons. Specimen: naive CD4+ T cells from PBMCs. The subset: CD45RA+ positively selected. The receptor set was obtained from a man aged 18-30 years in good health. Some clones in this sample may be carry-over from other donors' samples.

The V call is TRBV9, the J call TRBJ1-4; D may be TRBD1 (5 bases). The germline V and J ends were trimmed by 0 bases and 7 bases, with 16 bases remaining between them. Germline V gives CDR1 SGDLS, CDR2 YYNGEE. The CDR3 loop spans 16 amino acids. The CDR3 spells CASSVAANLQGEKLFF. In DNA, the CDR3 is TGTGCCAGCAGCGTAGCTGCAAATCTGCAGGGTGAAAAACTGTTTTTT.

V and J are TRBV6-4 and TRBJ1-2; D is perhaps TRBD1 (5 bases). The CDR3 is made up of 13 amino acids. The V gene lost 10 bases and the J gene lost 6 bases, with 18 bases spanning the gap. Germline V gene data show CDR1 as MRHNA and CDR2 as SNTAGT. The CDR3 is CAMKPGKINGYTF. The CDR3 region has the DNA TGTGCCATGAAGCCAGGGAAAATCAATGGCTACACCTTC.

About this clone: The sample has other DNA sequences that encode this CDR3 too. The CDR3 is CASSVVASGDNEQFF. CDR3 bases: TGTGCCAGCAGCGTAGTCGCTAGCGGTGACAATGAGCAGTTCTTC. The chain links TRBV9 to TRBJ2-1; 7 bases agree with TRBD2. Germline lookup yields CDR1 SGDLS and CDR2 YYNGEE. V lost 0 bases, J lost 5 bases, and 5 bases stayed unmatched. CDR3 length equals 15 residues.